The 2 T cell receptor beta chains presented below share a single source sample, sequenced in a study of T cells in Graves' hyperthyroidism and ophthalmopathy. Amplification yielded TCR beta CDR3 regions, with RNA transcripts as the source. Researchers ran a first-round RT-PCR on the TCR CDR3 using the HTBI primer set. TCRdb re-called the multiplex PCR reads with MiXCR, one entry per CDR3 protein. The sample carries some 300,000 distinct CDR3 sequences, roughly a fifth recorded once. Material for sequencing was blood. The receptors were gathered from a man aged 50 or older with Graves' ophthalmopathy.

J is TRBJ1-1 and V is TRBV5-1; a possible D gene is TRBD1 (6 bases). V was trimmed by 6 bases and J by 4 bases, leaving 16 bases between them. Per germline, CDR1 SGHRS and CDR2 YFSETQ. This CDR3 spans 14 amino acids. In nucleotides, the CDR3 is TGCGCCAGCAAGACTATACAGGGAATCACTGAAGCTTTCTTT. This translates into CASKTIQGITEAFF.

The chain carries TRBV7-9 and TRBJ2-2, with D unclear. The CDR3 extends over 14 amino acids. Deletions cut 0 bases from V and 7 bases from J, with 9 bases between. The germline V gene encodes CDR1 SEHNR and CDR2 FQNEAQ (reference sequence). The chain's CDR3 is CASSLALDHGELFF. CDR3 DNA: TGTGCCAGCAGCTTAGCCTTGGATCACGGGGAGCTGTTTTTT.